This paragraph reports one TCR beta chain. Antigen unknown. The CDR3 covers 14 residues. With 8 bases removed from V and 0 bases from J, the gap between germline ends came to 10 bases. The germline CDR1 and CDR2 sequences are SNHLY and FYNNEI. The PCR used 60 Vbeta and 13 Jbeta primers. Repertoires were generated with immunoSEQ multiplex PCR, while TCRdb's copy carries only in-frame clones and drops some. Of approximately 130,000 clones listed, just over 70% are singletons. Participants comprised healthy donors of bone marrow. The data are from a study of cytomegalovirus exposure and HLA in healthy donors. General observations from the study: Later examination showed HLA-associated TCR beta chains had greater clonal expansion than equally common others. With later analysis, a missense DCLRE1C variant became linked to TCR beta V- and J-gene trimming.

Sequencing was performed on PBMCs. This clonotype was obtained from a woman between 55 and 75 years old in good health and CMV-seropositive. The chain recombines TRBV2 with TRBJ1-4; D unresolved. The DNA for the CDR3 is TGTGCCAGCGGGAGGCGTGCAACTAATGAAAAACTGTTTTTT. It translates to CASGRRATNEKLFF.